The present T cell receptor (beta chain) was sequenced within a study of CD8 T cells in ankylosing spondylitis. Study outcomes and limitations: A motif in TCR beta, a set of several highly homologous variants, appeared characteristic of ankylosing spondylitis blood.

This clonotype has at least ten counts. Its antigen remains unidentified. V was pared by 1 base and J by 0 bases, with 9 bases between. The V gene's germline CDR1 is SEHNR and CDR2 FQNEAQ (reference sequence). The CDR3 runs to 15 residues. Preparation of TCR beta libraries was done by quantitative 5'-RACE with molecular barcodes. TCRdb processed the 5' RACE reads anew with MiXCR; each CDR3 protein has one entry. The sample holds 250,000 or so distinct CDR3 sequences, under 30% seen once. The chain employs TRBV7-9 and TRBJ1-2; D unclear. Sequenced material: blood, either unsorted or a sorted T cell fraction (not recorded which). The sequence was obtained from a male donor with ankylosing spondylitis or in good health (not recorded which). The CDR3: CASSLGRVTNYGYTF. The CDR3 DNA reads TGTGCCAGCAGCTTAGGTCGGGTTACTAACTATGGCTACACCTTC.